This T cell receptor (beta chain) was profiled in a study of T cell responses to AZD1222 COVID-19 vaccine. Sequenced by immunoSEQ multiplex PCR; TCRdb stores in-frame clones only, minus some. The repertoire holds 110,000 or so clones, with around 90% as singletons. On this clone: The antigen is undetermined.

CDR3 length: 16 residues. Germline assignment: CDR1 SNHLY and CDR2 FYNNEI. Trimming stripped 4 bases from V and 4 bases from J, with 19 bases between. Study-level findings and limits: It was only a handful of AZD1222 recipients who were seropositive at baseline. Compared with day 0, the breadth and depth of the Spike-specific TCR repertoire rose significantly after two doses of AZD1222.

The material was peripheral blood, obtained on day 0 of MenACWY control vaccination. The clonotype originates from an adult in good health. The rearrangement links TRBV2 to TRBJ2-5; tentatively, D is TRBD2 (6 bases). The CDR3: CASSGSLASGGETQYF. The CDR3 coding sequence is TGTGCCAGCAGTGGATCGCTAGCGAGTGGTGGAGAGACCCAGTACTTC.